These 27 T cell receptor beta chains came from one sample sequenced in a study of blood T cell repertoires in COVID-19. Generated by immunoSEQ multiplex PCR, the TCRdb table keeps only in-frame clones and is missing some. The table has approximately 200,000 clones, about 80% seen once. The specimen sequenced was peripheral blood. Every receptor here comes from a human donor with acute or convalescent COVID-19. The donor label of this sample is uncertain.

This clone was detected a few times. This chain connects TRBV11-3 to TRBJ1-6; D gene uncertain. This CDR3 comprises 14 residues. The germline V gene has CDR1 SGHNT and CDR2 YENEEA. V lost 5 bases, J lost 5 bases, and 10 bases lay in between. CDR3 in DNA: TGTGCCAGCAGCCTCCGGGGTGATAATTCACCCCTCCACTTT. Translation: CASSLRGDNSPLHF.

The genes are TRBV18 and TRBJ1-4; no clear D. The germline V gene encodes CDR1 KGHSH and CDR2 LQKENI. Trimming removed 5 bases at V and 4 bases at J, with 14 bases between. The CDR3 is 15 residues long. CDR3 residues: CASSESGPSNEKLFF. CDR3 bases: TGTGCCAGCTCAGAGAGCGGACCGAGTAATGAAAAACTGTTTTTT. Filled out from reference TRBV18 and TRBJ1-4, the complete variable domain reads NAGVMQNPRHLVRRRGQEARLRCSPMKGHSHVYWYRQLPEEGLKFMVYLQKENIIDESGMPKERFSAEFPKEGPSILRIQQVVRGDSAAYFCASSESGPSNEKLFFGSGTQLSVL.

V and J are TRBV27 and TRBJ2-7; D is undetermined. V lost 8 bases, J lost 3 bases, and 14 bases lay in between. This CDR3 is 13 amino acids long. The germline V gene has CDR1 MNHEY and CDR2 SMNVEV (reference sequence). CDR3 region: CASRNTGSYEQYF. The CDR3 DNA follows: TGTGCCAGCCGAAACACGGGTAGCTACGAGCAGTACTTC.

J is TRBJ2-7 and V is TRBV7-9, with 8 bases aligning to TRBD2. V trimming: 6 bases; J trimming: 1 base; junction bases outside the gene matches: 5. The germline V gene has CDR1 SEHNR and CDR2 FQNEAQ (reference sequence). CDR3 length: 14 residues. The CDR3 DNA reads as TGTGCCAGCAGTAGCGGGGCAGGGTCCTACGAGCAGTACTTC. The encoded protein is CASSSGAGSYEQYF.

V usage is TRBV3-1 (or the pseudogene TRBV3-2) and J usage is TRBJ2-7, with TRBD1 identical over 9 bases. J was trimmed by 5 bases and V by 1 base; bases with no gene match: 6. Per the germline V gene, CDR1 is LGHDT and CDR2 is YNNKEL (reference sequence). CDR3 size: 15 residues. Here the CDR3 DNA reads TGTGCCAGCAGCCAAGGGACAGGGGTGAGGCACGAGCAGTACTTC. Its translation is CASSQGTGVRHEQYF.

The chain uses TRBV9 and TRBJ1-3; weak D call: TRBD1 (6 bases). CDR1 SGDLS and CDR2 YYNGEE come from the germline V gene. Trimming removed 0 bases from V and 7 bases from J, with 20 bases in between. This CDR3 contains 17 residues. The CDR3, as DNA: TGTGCCAGCAGCGTAGACCCCGGAACAGGGATGGGGAACACCATATATTTT. The encoded protein is CASSVDPGTGMGNTIYF.

V and J are TRBV18 and TRBJ1-5; 9 positions match TRBD1. The CDR3 sequence is 18 residues long. V lost 3 bases to trimming and J lost 2 bases; unmatched junction nucleotides: 11. Germline CDR1 is KGHSH and CDR2 is LQKENI. CDR3 nucleotides: TGTGCCAGCTCACCTATCGGGACAGGGAGTTATGGCAATCAGCCCCAGCATTTT. Translated, it gives CASSPIGTGSYGNQPQHF.

The chain has TRBV9 and TRBJ2-1; 10 nucleotides line up with TRBD2. Trimming cost V 0 bases and J 6 bases; bases outside gene matches: 3. The CDR3 consists of 15 residues. CDR1 and CDR2 from the germline V gene are SGDLS and YYNGEE. This CDR3 is CASSVDSGRINEQFF. CDR3 nucleotides: TGTGCCAGCAGCGTAGATAGCGGGAGGATCAATGAGCAGTTCTTC. The full variable domain, in which reference TRBV9 and TRBJ2-1 provide the parts outside the CDR3, is DSGVTQTPKHLITATGQRVTLRCSPRSGDLSVYWYQQSLDQGLQFLIQYYNGEERAKGNILERFSAQQFPDLHSELNLSSLELGDSALYFCASSVDSGRINEQFFGPGTRLTVL.

Turning to this clone: In the same sample, other DNA sequences code for this CDR3. This chain connects TRBV18 to TRBJ1-1, with no clear D. This CDR3 has 15 amino acids. Germline CDR1 KGHSH, CDR2 LQKENI. V was shortened by 1 base and J by 0 bases, with 9 bases between the two germline ends. CDR3 DNA: TGTGCCAGCTCACCACAAGAGATTATGAACACTGAAGCTTTCTTT. It specifies CASSPQEIMNTEAFF. The variable domain in full, completed from reference TRBV18 and TRBJ1-1, reads NAGVMQNPRHLVRRRGQEARLRCSPMKGHSHVYWYRQLPEEGLKFMVYLQKENIIDESGMPKERFSAEFPKEGPSILRIQQVVRGDSAAYFCASSPQEIMNTEAFFGQGTRLTVV.

The chain combines TRBV5-6 with TRBJ2-1; 10 bases map to TRBD2. This CDR3 has 14 amino acids. Trimming at V came to 2 bases and at J to 10 bases, leaving 6 bases not matched to a gene. Germline assignment: CDR1 SGHDT and CDR2 YYEEEE. CDR3 DNA: TGTGCCAGCAGCTTAGCGGGAGGGCCGGGGGAGCAGTTCTTC. Translation: CASSLAGGPGEQFF.

The J gene is TRBJ2-7, the V gene TRBV5-1; tentatively, D is TRBD1 (6 bases). This CDR3 contains 15 residues. Germline CDR1 reads SGHRS; CDR2 reads YFSETQ. The V and J ends lost 2 bases and 2 bases respectively, with 14 bases between them. This CDR3 is CASSFDPGGTYEQYF. The CDR3 DNA reads as TGCGCCAGCAGCTTTGACCCTGGGGGCACCTACGAGCAGTACTTC.

The V call is TRBV6-5, the J call TRBJ1-2; D not resolved. There are 11 residues in the CDR3. With 6 bases removed from V and 5 bases from J, the gap between germline ends came to 7 bases. Germline loops: CDR1 MNHEY, CDR2 SVGAGI. Here the CDR3 DNA reads TGTGCCAGCAGGCAGTATTATGGCTACACCTTC. It yields the protein CASRQYYGYTF.

The chain recombines TRBV6-4 with TRBJ2-2; D is possibly TRBD2 (6 bases). Per the germline V gene, CDR1 is MRHNA and CDR2 is SNTAGT. The CDR3 spans 15 residues. Trimming stripped 0 bases from V and 7 bases from J, with 12 bases between. The CDR3 spells CASSDSRQGGGELFF. In nucleotides, the CDR3 is TGTGCCAGCAGTGACTCACGGCAGGGAGGCGGGGAGCTGTTTTTT.

The V and J genes are TRBV4-3 and TRBJ1-3; maybe TRBD1 (5 bases). Germline V lookup: CDR1 LGHNA, CDR2 YSLEER. Trimming took off 0 bases at V and 4 bases at J, with 10 bases between the two ends. The CDR3 runs to 15 residues. The chain's CDR3 is CASSQDSGDGNTIYF. The CDR3 DNA reads TGCGCCAGCAGCCAAGATTCGGGGGACGGAAACACCATATATTTT.

As to this clone: Other DNA sequences in this specimen translate into the identical CDR3. The chain carries TRBV7-2 and TRBJ1-2, with D possibly matching TRBD1 (5 bases). The germline gives CDR1 SGHTA, CDR2 FQGNSA. The CDR3 is 15 amino acids. V lost 5 bases to trimming and J lost 2 bases, with 15 bases between them. CDR3 sequence: CASSPPGGANYGYTF. The CDR3 nucleotides are TGTGCCAGCAGCCCCCCGGGCGGGGCCAACTATGGCTACACCTTC.

The CDR3 sequence: CASSVGGTINEQFF. In DNA form, the CDR3 reads TGTGCCAGCAGCGTAGGAGGGACTATCAATGAGCAGTTCTTC. The chain couples TRBV9 to TRBJ2-1, with 7 bases aligning to TRBD2. CDR3 length: 14 amino acids. Germline V gives CDR1 SGDLS, CDR2 YYNGEE. V lost 0 bases to trimming and J lost 6 bases; unmatched junction nucleotides: 3. Full variable domain (outside the CDR3, taken from reference TRBV9 and TRBJ2-1): DSGVTQTPKHLITATGQRVTLRCSPRSGDLSVYWYQQSLDQGLQFLIQYYNGEERAKGNILERFSAQQFPDLHSELNLSSLELGDSALYFCASSVGGTINEQFFGPGTRLTVL.

The CDR3 loop reads CASSRLVGETQYF. The CDR3 nucleotides read TGTGCCAGCAGTCGACTAGTTGGGGAGACCCAGTACTTC. The chain has TRBV27 and TRBJ2-5; possible D gene TRBD2, 6 bases. Germline loops: CDR1 MNHEY, CDR2 SMNVEV (reference sequence). The ends were cut back, 5 bases at V and 5 bases at J, with 12 bases in the middle. The CDR3 runs 13 residues.

In its sample, this clone was seen a few times. The chain carries TRBV5-6 and TRBJ1-6; the D gene is possibly TRBD1 (6 bases). Germline V lookup: CDR1 SGHDT, CDR2 YYEEEE. Trimming pared 0 bases from V and 6 bases from J, leaving 16 bases between. This CDR3 comprises 17 residues. Written as DNA, the CDR3 is TGTGCCAGCAGCTTGGCAGGGGCGGGCGCCCCTAATTCACCCCTCCACTTT. Translated: CASSLAGAGAPNSPLHF. The entire variable domain, with the rest obtained from reference TRBV5-6 and TRBJ1-6, is as follows: DAGVTQSPTHLIKTRGQQVTLRCSPKSGHDTVSWYQQALGQGPQFIFQYYEEEERQRGNFPDRFSGHQFPNYSSELNVNALLLGDSALYLCASSLAGAGAPNSPLHFGNGTRLTVT.

This CDR3 reads CASSNAGRRTDTQYF. In DNA form, the CDR3 reads TGTGCCAGCAGTAATGCGGGACGCCGCACAGATACGCAGTATTTT. The gene calls are TRBV28 and TRBJ2-3; a weak D match, TRBD2 (6 bases). V was shortened by 5 bases and J by 1 base, with 13 bases between the two germline ends. The germline CDR1 and CDR2 sequences are MDHEN and SYDVKM. The CDR3 spans 15 residues.

This clone was detected once. The chain uses TRBV5-8 and TRBJ1-4; 9 bases match TRBD1. In germline, CDR1 is SGHTS, CDR2 YDEGEE. The CDR3 contains 15 residues. V was clipped by 1 base and J by 7 bases; unmatched bases: 5. CDR3 protein: CASSLLGQGVEKLFF. CDR3 coding DNA: TGTGCCAGCAGCTTGTTGGGACAGGGTGTTGAAAAACTGTTTTTT.

The rearrangement joins TRBV10-2 to TRBJ2-1, with TRBD2 matching 11 bases. This CDR3 region has 13 residues. V lost 6 bases and J lost 9; bases outside the gene matches: 4. Germline V gene sequence: CDR1 WSHSY, CDR2 SAAADI. The CDR3 DNA reads TGCGCCAGCAGACTAGCGGGAGATTTTGAGCAGTTCTTC. Encoded protein: CASRLAGDFEQFF.

The chain has TRBV12-3 or TRBV12-4 and TRBJ1-5, with D possibly TRBD1 on 5 matching bases. The V end lost 6 bases, the J end lost 7 bases, and 13 bases lay between the germline ends. The CDR3 sequence is 13 residues long. CDR3 coding DNA: TGTGCCAGCAGCAATACTGGGGGGCAGCCCCAGCATTTT. It codes for CASSNTGGQPQHF.

This chain uses TRBV9 with TRBJ2-7, with 12 bases that match TRBD2. J gave up 2 bases and V 4 bases, and 1 base lay outside the gene matches. Germline V lookup: CDR1 SGDLS, CDR2 YYNGEE. This CDR3 region has 14 residues. The CDR3 protein is CASSRTSGAYEQYF. CDR3 DNA sequence: TGTGCCAGCAGCAGGACTAGCGGGGCCTACGAGCAGTACTTC.

V gene TRBV24-1 combines with J gene TRBJ1-5; the match to TRBD1 covers 7 bases. The length of the CDR3 is 13 residues. CDR1 is KGHDR and CDR2 is SFDVKD in the germline V gene. V gave up 8 bases and J gave up 8 bases; unmatched junction bases: 8. CDR3: CATNRDSSEPQHF. CDR3 DNA: TGTGCCACCAACCGGGACAGCTCGGAGCCCCAGCATTTT.

The chain is built from TRBV29-1 and TRBJ2-7, with D perhaps matching TRBD1 (6 bases). Germline lookup yields CDR1 SQVTM and CDR2 ANQGSEA. The CDR3 has 11 residues. V was clipped by 5 bases and J by 3 bases, with 8 bases between them. The CDR3 region is CSVLQGYEQYF. The CDR3 DNA reads TGCAGCGTTTTACAGGGCTACGAGCAGTACTTC.

The chain combines TRBV29-1 with TRBJ1-2; D is uncertain. V was trimmed by 6 bases and J by 0 bases, leaving 14 bases between them. Germline CDR1 SQVTM, CDR2 ANQGSEA. This CDR3 has 14 amino acids. The CDR3 DNA reads as TGCAGCGTAACGACCGGCCTAGCTAACTATGGCTACACCTTC. Translation gives CSVTTGLANYGYTF.

The V call is TRBV2, the J call TRBJ1-5; D is undetermined. Germline V gene data show CDR1 as SNHLY and CDR2 as FYNNEI. The CDR3 runs to 15 residues. Trimming removed 1 base at V and 5 bases at J, with 12 bases between. The CDR3 region is CASSEVNGGHQPQHF. In DNA form, the CDR3 reads TGTGCCAGCAGTGAAGTAAATGGAGGGCATCAGCCCCAGCATTTT.